The 10 T cell receptor beta chains below come from one sample, sequenced in a study of beta chain features in type 1 diabetes. Since all of the isolated RNA was reverse transcribed, expressed TCRB transcripts were what got sequenced. Profiled with immunoSEQ multiplex PCR; TCRdb holds only in-frame clones, not every one. This sample yields about 370,000 clones, of which less than 15% are seen a single time; about 0.02% belongs to the top ten. The sequencing input was naive CD4+ T cells from blood. These receptors were collected from a woman aged 18-29 years in good health.

The chain couples TRBV7-8 to TRBJ2-4; no clear D. The V gene's germline CDR1 is SGHVS and CDR2 FQNEAQ. This CDR3 has 15 residues. V lost 1 base and J lost 5, with 12 bases in between. The CDR3 DNA is TGTGCCAGCAGCTTAGAGCCGCACGGAGAAAACATTCAGTACTTC. Its protein product is CASSLEPHGENIQYF. Based on the CDR3 plus reference TRBV7-8 and TRBJ2-4, the full variable domain is GAGVSQSPRYKVAKRGQDVALRCDPISGHVSLFWYQQALGQGPEFLTYFQNEAQLDKSGLPSDRFFAERPEGSVSTLKIQRTQQEDSAVYLCASSLEPHGENIQYFGAGTRLSVL.

The gene calls are TRBV7-8 and TRBJ1-5; 10 bases are a match to TRBD1. With V trimmed by 4 bases and J by 11 bases, 11 bases remained unmatched. The CDR3 loop spans 15 amino acids. Germline V CDR1 and CDR2: SGHVS, FQNEAQ. The CDR3 region is CASSSTGGALGAQHF. The CDR3 bases are TGTGCCAGCAGCTCGACAGGGGGCGCATTGGGAGCCCAGCATTTT.

This clone occurred a few times. The rearrangement joins TRBV5-6 to TRBJ2-3, with D possibly being TRBD1 (5 bases). V was clipped by 4 bases and J by 0 bases, with 15 bases between them. Germline loops: CDR1 SGHDT, CDR2 YYEEEE. The CDR3 extends over 16 amino acids. The CDR3 DNA follows: TGTGCCAGCAGCCTACGACAGATATCTAGCACAGATACGCAGTATTTT. It encodes CASSLRQISSTDTQYF.

This clone was detected only a few times. The V gene is TRBV30, the J gene TRBJ2-5; no clear D. Trimming shortened V by 5 bases and J by 4 bases, and 11 bases separated the two germline ends. This CDR3 spans 12 amino acids. CDR1 is GTSNPN, CDR2 SVGIG, per germline (reference sequence). CDR3 region: CAWRLSGETQYF. The CDR3 region has the DNA TGTGCCTGGCGTCTGTCGGGAGAGACCCAGTACTTC.

The rearrangement uses TRBV13 and TRBJ2-3, with 7 bases that match TRBD1. The germline gives CDR1 PRHDT, CDR2 FYEKMQ (reference sequence). V lost 1 base to trimming and J lost 4 bases; unmatched junction nucleotides: 5. CDR3 length: 15 amino acids. The CDR3 spells CASSLARQGADTQYF. CDR3 DNA sequence: TGTGCCAGCAGCTTAGCACGGCAGGGGGCAGATACGCAGTATTTT.

This clone was picked up a small number of times. V and J are TRBV5-1 and TRBJ2-2; D call uncertain. Germline-derived CDR1 and CDR2 are SGHRS and YFSETQ. CDR3 length: 15 residues. V lost 4 bases and J 4 bases, leaving 14 bases between the germline ends. The CDR3 bases are TGCGCCAGCAGCCGAGTAGTGTCGTCCACCGGGGAGCTGTTTTTT. It specifies CASSRVVSSTGELFF. The full variable domain, in which reference TRBV5-1 and TRBJ2-2 provide the parts outside the CDR3, is KAGVTQTPRYLIKTRGQQVTLSCSPISGHRSVSWYQQTPGQGLQFLFEYFSETQRNKGNFPGRFSGRQFSNSRSEMNVSTLELGDSALYLCASSRVVSSTGELFFGEGSRLTVL.

This clone was seen a handful of times. The chain has TRBV30 and TRBJ2-7, with D unresolved. Trimming shortened V by 3 bases and J by 2 bases, and 17 bases separated the two germline ends. Germline assignment: CDR1 GTSNPN and CDR2 SVGIG (reference sequence). The CDR3 contains 15 residues. CDR3 region: CAWSMSTPRAYEQYF. The CDR3 DNA is TGTGCCTGGAGCATGTCCACTCCACGCGCCTACGAGCAGTACTTC.

The J gene is TRBJ1-1, the V gene TRBV7-2, with 8 bases aligning to TRBD1. V shed 2 bases, J shed 7 bases, and the junction held 6 bases outside the gene matches. This CDR3 comprises 14 residues. Germline values: CDR1 SGHTA, CDR2 FQGNSA. CDR3: CASSLTGGGREAFF. CDR3 coding DNA: TGTGCCAGCAGCTTAACAGGGGGGGGCCGTGAAGCTTTCTTT.

In this sample, this clone turned up a few times. The CDR3 loop is CAWSPRDSRKAFF. The CDR3 DNA sequence: TGTGCCTGGAGCCCCCGGGACTCAAGGAAGGCTTTCTTT. The V call is TRBV30, the J call TRBJ1-1; TRBD1 might be the D (5 bases). V dropped 3 bases and J dropped 11 bases, with 19 bases sitting between them. The CDR3 covers 13 residues. Germline assignment: CDR1 GTSNPN and CDR2 SVGIG (reference sequence).

A few counts support this clone. The rearrangement links TRBV15 to TRBJ2-7; 8 nucleotides agree with TRBD2. Trimming cost V 1 base and J 0 bases; bases outside gene matches: 11. This CDR3 region has 18 residues. CDR1 LNHNV and CDR2 YYDKDF come from the germline V gene (reference sequence). The CDR3 region has the DNA TGTGCCACCAGCAGAGCGGGCGGGAGGTCATATAGCTCCTACGAGCAGTACTTC. It codes for CATSRAGGRSYSSYEQYF. The full variable domain, rest sourced from reference TRBV15 and TRBJ2-7, is DAMVIQNPRYQVTQFGKPVTLSCSQTLNHNVMYWYQQKSSQAPKLLFHYYDKDFNNEADTPDNFQSRRPNTSFCFLDIRSPGLGDTAMYLCATSRAGGRSYSSYEQYFGPGTRLTVT.